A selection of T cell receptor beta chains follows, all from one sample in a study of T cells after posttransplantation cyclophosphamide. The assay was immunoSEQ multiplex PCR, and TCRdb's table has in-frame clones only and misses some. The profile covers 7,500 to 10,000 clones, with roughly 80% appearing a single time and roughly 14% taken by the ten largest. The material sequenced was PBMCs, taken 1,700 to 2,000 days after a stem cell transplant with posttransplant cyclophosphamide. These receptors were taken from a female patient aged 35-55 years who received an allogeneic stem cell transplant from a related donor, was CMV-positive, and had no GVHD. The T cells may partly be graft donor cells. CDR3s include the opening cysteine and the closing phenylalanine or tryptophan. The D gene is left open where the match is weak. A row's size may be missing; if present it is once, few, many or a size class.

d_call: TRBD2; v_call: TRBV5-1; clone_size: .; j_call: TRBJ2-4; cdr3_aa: CASSGGLAGNKNIQYF; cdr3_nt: TGCGCCAGCAGCGGCGGACTAGCGGGGAATAAAAACATTCAGTACTTC
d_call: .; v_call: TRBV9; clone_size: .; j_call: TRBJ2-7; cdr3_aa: CASSVGGVNEQYF; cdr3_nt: TGTGCCAGCAGCGTAGGGGGGGTGAACGAGCAGTACTTC
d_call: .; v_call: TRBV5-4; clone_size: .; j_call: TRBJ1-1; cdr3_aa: CASSPAGGLFNTEAFF; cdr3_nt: TGTGCCAGCAGCCCTGCGGGCGGACTCTTTAACACTGAAGCTTTCTTT
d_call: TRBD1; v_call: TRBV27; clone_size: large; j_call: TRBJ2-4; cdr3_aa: CASSQTGSALAKNIQYF; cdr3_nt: TGTGCCAGCAGTCAGACAGGGAGCGCGTTAGCCAAAAACATTCAGTACTTC
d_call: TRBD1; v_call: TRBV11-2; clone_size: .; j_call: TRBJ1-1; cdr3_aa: CASSSRTGVGNTEAFF; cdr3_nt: TGTGCCAGCAGCTCCAGGACAGGGGTTGGGAACACTGAAGCTTTCTTT
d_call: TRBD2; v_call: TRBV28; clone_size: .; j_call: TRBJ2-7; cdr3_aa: CASSPLWEGRNEQYF; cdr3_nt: TGTGCCAGCAGTCCCCTTTGGGAGGGTCGCAACGAGCAGTACTTC
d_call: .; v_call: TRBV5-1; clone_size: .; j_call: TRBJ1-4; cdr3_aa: CASSVGSPWEKLFF; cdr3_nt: TGCGCCAGCAGCGTCGGGAGTCCGTGGGAAAAACTGTTTTTT
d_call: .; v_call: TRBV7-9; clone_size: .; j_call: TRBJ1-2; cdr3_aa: CASSPLTTPYGYTF; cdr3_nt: TGTGCCAGCAGCCCACTTACGACTCCCTATGGCTACACCTTC
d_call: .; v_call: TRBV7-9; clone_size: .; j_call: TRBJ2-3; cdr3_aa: CASSSSRNGAPDTQYF; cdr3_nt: TGTGCCAGCAGCTCATCCAGGAATGGGGCCCCAGATACGCAGTATTTT
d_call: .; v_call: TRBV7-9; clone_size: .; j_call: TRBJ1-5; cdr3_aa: CASSFQNQPQHF; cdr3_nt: TGTGCCAGCAGCTTCCAAAATCAGCCCCAGCATTTT
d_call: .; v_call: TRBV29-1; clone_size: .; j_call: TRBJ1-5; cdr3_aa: CSVAQGLGNQPQHF; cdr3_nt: TGCAGCGTAGCCCAGGGTTTGGGCAATCAGCCCCAGCATTTT
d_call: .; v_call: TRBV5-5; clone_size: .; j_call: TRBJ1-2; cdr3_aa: CASSGQGSSGYTF; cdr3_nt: TGTGCCAGCTCCGGGCAGGGTTCGAGTGGCTACACCTTC
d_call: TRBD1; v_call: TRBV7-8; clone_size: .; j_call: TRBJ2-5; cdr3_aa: CASSDWTGRQETQYF; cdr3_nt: TGTGCCAGCAGCGACTGGACAGGGCGCCAAGAGACCCAGTACTTC
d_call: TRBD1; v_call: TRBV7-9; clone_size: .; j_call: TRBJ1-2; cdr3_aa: CASSRTGGHYGYTF; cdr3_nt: TGTGCCAGCAGCCGGACAGGGGGCCACTATGGCTACACCTTC
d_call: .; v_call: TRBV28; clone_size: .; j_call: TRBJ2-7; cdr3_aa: CASSPTPGAYEQYF; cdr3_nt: TGTGCCAGCAGTCCAACACCGGGAGCCTACGAGCAGTACTTC
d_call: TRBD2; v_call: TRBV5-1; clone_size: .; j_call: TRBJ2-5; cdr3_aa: CASSQSGGQETQYF; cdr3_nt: TGCGCCAGCAGCCAAAGCGGGGGCCAAGAGACCCAGTACTTC
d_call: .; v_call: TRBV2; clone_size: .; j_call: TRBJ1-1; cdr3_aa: CASRRGTEAFF; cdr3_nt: TGTGCCAGCAGACGGGGGACTGAAGCTTTCTTT
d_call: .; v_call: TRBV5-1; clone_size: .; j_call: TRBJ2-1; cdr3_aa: CASTSRKTGGSNNEQFF; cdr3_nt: TGCGCCAGCACGTCTCGTAAGACAGGCGGTTCCAACAATGAGCAGTTCTTC
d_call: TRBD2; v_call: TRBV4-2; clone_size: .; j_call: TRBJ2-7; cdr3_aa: CASSQEVGSGVYEQYF; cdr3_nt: TGTGCCAGCAGCCAAGAAGTCGGGAGCGGGGTCTACGAGCAGTACTTC
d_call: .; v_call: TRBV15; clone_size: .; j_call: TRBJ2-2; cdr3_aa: CATSRDTNTGELFF; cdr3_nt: TGTGCCACCAGCAGGGACACGAACACCGGGGAGCTGTTTTTT
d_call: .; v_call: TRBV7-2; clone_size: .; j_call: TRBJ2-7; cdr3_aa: CASSPTLGQGEQYF; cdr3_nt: TGTGCCAGCAGCCCCACACTGGGGCAGGGCGAGCAGTACTTC
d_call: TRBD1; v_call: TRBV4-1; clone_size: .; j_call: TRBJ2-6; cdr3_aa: CASSQDPKTGTGLKYANVLTF; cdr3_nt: TGCGCCAGCAGCCAAGATCCCAAAACCGGGACAGGTTTGAAGTATGCCAACGTCCTGACTTTC
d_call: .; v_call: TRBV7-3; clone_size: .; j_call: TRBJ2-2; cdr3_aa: CASSHPHGSGATGELFF; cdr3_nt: TGTGCCAGCAGCCACCCCCACGGCTCAGGTGCCACCGGGGAGCTGTTTTTT
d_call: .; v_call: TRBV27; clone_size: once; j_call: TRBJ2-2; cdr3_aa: CASSLLQANTGELFF; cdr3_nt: TGTGCCAGCAGTTTATTACAGGCTAACACCGGGGAGCTGTTTTTT
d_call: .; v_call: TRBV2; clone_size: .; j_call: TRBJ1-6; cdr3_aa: CASGQSSYNSPLHF; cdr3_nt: TGTGCCAGCGGACAGAGCTCCTATAATTCACCCCTCCACTTT
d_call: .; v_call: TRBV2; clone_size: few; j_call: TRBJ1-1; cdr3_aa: CASRLSGTEAFF; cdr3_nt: TGTGCCAGCAGACTTTCCGGGACTGAAGCTTTCTTT
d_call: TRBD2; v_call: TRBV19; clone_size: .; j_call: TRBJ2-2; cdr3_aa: CASISLGTSGNTGELFF; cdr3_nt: TGTGCCAGTATTTCCCTCGGGACTAGCGGGAACACCGGGGAGCTGTTTTTT
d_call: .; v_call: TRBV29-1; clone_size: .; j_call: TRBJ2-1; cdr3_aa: CSVVGGGGYNEQFF; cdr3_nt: TGCAGCGTTGTGGGGGGCGGGGGCTACAATGAGCAGTTCTTC
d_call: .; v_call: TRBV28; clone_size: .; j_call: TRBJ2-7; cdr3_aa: CASSLRATSYEQYF; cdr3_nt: TGTGCCAGCAGTTTAAGAGCCACGTCCTACGAGCAGTACTTC
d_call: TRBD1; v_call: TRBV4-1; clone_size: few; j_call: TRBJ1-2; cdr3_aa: CASSQGRQGNYGYTF; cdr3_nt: TGCGCCAGCAGCCAAGGGAGACAGGGGAACTATGGCTACACCTTC
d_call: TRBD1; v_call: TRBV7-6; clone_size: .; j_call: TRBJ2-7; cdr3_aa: CASSGTGINEQYF; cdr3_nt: TGTGCCAGCAGCGGGACAGGGATCAACGAGCAGTACTTC
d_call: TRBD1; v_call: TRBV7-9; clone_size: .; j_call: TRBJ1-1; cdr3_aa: CASSSTGGIAFF; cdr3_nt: TGTGCCAGCAGCTCTACAGGGGGCATAGCTTTCTTT
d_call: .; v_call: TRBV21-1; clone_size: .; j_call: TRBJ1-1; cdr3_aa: CASSKDRLYTEAFF; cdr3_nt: TGTGCCAGCAGCAAAGACAGATTATACACTGAAGCTTTCTTT
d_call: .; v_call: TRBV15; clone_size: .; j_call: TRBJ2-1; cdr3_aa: CATSREDSSKQFF; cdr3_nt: TGTGCCACCAGCAGGGAAGACAGCTCTAAGCAGTTCTTC
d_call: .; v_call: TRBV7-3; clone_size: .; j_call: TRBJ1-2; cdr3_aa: CASSTTRGGNYGYTF; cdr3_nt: TGTGCCAGCAGCACCACCCGGGGGGGCAACTATGGCTACACCTTC
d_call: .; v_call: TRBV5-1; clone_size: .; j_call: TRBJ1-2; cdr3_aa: CASSAEGGPYTF; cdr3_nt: TGCGCCAGCAGCGCCGAAGGCGGCCCCTACACCTTC
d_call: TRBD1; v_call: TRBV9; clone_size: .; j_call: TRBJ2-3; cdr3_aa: CASSADRVTQYF; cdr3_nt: TGTGCCAGCAGCGCGGACAGGGTTACGCAGTATTTT
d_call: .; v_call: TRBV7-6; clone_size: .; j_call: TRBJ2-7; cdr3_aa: CASSRSPSYEQYF; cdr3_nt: TGTGCCAGCAGCCGCAGTCCATCCTACGAGCAGTACTTC
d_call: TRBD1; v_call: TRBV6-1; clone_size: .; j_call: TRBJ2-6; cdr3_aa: CASSAGTGLSGANVLTF; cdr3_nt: TGTGCCAGCAGTGCCGGGACAGGGCTTTCTGGGGCCAACGTCCTGACTTTC
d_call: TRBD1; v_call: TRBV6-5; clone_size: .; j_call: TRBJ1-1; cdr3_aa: CASSYNRGRLNTEAFF; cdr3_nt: TGTGCCAGCAGTTACAACAGGGGGCGTTTGAACACTGAAGCTTTCTTT
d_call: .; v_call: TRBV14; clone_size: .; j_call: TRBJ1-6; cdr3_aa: CASSHMTYNSPLHF; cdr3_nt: TGTGCCAGCAGCCATATGACTTATAATTCACCCCTCCACTTT
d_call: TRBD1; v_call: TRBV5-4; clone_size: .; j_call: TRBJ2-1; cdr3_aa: CASSFGTDFEQFF; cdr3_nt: TGTGCCAGCAGCTTTGGGACAGATTTTGAGCAGTTCTTC
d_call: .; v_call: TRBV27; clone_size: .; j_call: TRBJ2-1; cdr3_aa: CASSLNTNNEQFF; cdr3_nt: TGTGCCAGCAGTTTAAACACCAACAATGAGCAGTTCTTC
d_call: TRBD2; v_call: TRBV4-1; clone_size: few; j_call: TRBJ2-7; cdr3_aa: CASSQLAGGSYEQYF; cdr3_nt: TGCGCCAGCAGCCAACTAGCGGGGGGTTCCTACGAGCAGTACTTC
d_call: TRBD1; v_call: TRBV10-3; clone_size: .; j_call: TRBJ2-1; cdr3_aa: CAISEGDRGLNEQFF; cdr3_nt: TGTGCCATCAGTGAGGGGGACAGGGGATTGAATGAGCAGTTCTTC
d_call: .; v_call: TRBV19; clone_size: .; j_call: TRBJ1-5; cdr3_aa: CASRGAWNQPQHF; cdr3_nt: TGTGCCAGTAGGGGGGCGTGGAATCAGCCCCAGCATTTT
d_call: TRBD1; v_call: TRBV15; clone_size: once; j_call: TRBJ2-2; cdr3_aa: CATSRQGAGTGELFF; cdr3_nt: TGTGCCACCAGCAGACAGGGGGCGGGCACCGGGGAGCTGTTTTTT
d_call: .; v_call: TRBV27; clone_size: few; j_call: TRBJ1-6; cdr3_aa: CASRNRNSPLHF; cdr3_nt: TGTGCCAGCAGGAACAGGAATTCACCCCTCCACTTT
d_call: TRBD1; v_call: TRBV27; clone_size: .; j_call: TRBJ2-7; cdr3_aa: CASSLGQGAAEQYF; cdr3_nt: TGTGCCAGCAGTTTGGGACAGGGGGCTGCCGAGCAGTACTTC
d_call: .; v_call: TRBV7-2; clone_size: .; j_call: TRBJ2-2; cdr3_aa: CASSLVVGATGELFF; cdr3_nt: TGTGCCAGCAGCTTAGTGGTGGGGGCCACCGGGGAGCTGTTTTTT
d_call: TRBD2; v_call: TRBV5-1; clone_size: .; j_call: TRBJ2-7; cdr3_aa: CASSLRTSGVHEQYF; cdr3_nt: TGCGCCAGCAGCTTGAGGACTAGCGGGGTTCACGAGCAGTACTTC
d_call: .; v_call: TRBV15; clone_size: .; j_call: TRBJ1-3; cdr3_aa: CATSREIQGGSGNTIYF; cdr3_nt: TGTGCCACCAGCAGAGAAATACAGGGCGGCTCTGGAAACACCATATATTTT
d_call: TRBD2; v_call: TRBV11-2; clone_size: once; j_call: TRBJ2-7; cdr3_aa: CASSLRRGDYEQYF; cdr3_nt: TGTGCCAGCAGCTTAAGGCGGGGGGATTACGAGCAGTACTTC
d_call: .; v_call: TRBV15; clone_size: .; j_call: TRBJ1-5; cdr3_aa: CATSTKILIGLNQPQHF; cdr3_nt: TGTGCCACCAGCACTAAAATCCTTATTGGTCTCAACCAGCCCCAGCATTTT